Listed below are T cell receptor beta chains from one sample, sequenced in a study of technical replicates of blood from several donors. Assay: immunoSEQ multiplex PCR; the TCRdb copy retains only in-frame clones and omits some. Among approximately 97,000 clones listed, approximately 96% were seen once. Sequenced sample: T cells isolated from PBMCs. These receptors were taken from a human donor in good health. CDR3s include the opening cysteine and the closing phenylalanine or tryptophan. D genes are given only for firm matches. Clone size is given for some rows only: seen once, a few or many times, or a class if the clone is expanded.

NA	TRBD2	TRBV6-4	TRBJ2-3	TGTGCCAGCAGCACGACTAGCGGTAGCACAGATACGCAGTATTTT	CASSTTSGSTDTQYF
NA	TRBD2	TRBV10-1	TRBJ2-1	TGCGCCAGCAGTCCGGGACTAGCATTCGGGAATGAGCAGTTCTTC	CASSPGLAFGNEQFF
NA	NA	TRBV5-4	TRBJ1-4	TGTGCCAGCAGCTTTCCGGCGGGGAGCGAAAAACTGTTTTTT	CASSFPAGSEKLFF
NA	NA	TRBV7-9	TRBJ2-7	TGTGCCAGCAGCTCTCCTTACGAGCAGTACTTC	CASSSPYEQYF
NA	TRBD1	TRBV5-6	TRBJ1-5	TGTGCCAGCAGCAACCTCAGGGGGTCCAATCAGCCCCAGCATTTT	CASSNLRGSNQPQHF
NA	NA	TRBV5-1	TRBJ2-5	TGCGCCAGCAGCTTGATTTTCACAAAAGAGACCCAGTACTTC	CASSLIFTKETQYF
NA	TRBD1	TRBV9	TRBJ2-7	TGTGCCAGCAGCGACCGGGACAGGGACTACGAGCAGTACTTC	CASSDRDRDYEQYF
NA	TRBD2	TRBV5-5	TRBJ2-1	TGTGCCAGCAGCACCGGGACTATCAATGAGCAGTTCTTC	CASSTGTINEQFF
NA	TRBD2	TRBV10-3	TRBJ2-1	TGTGCCATCTCCGGGACTAGTAGTGAGCAGTTCTTC	CAISGTSSEQFF
NA	TRBD2	TRBV4-1	TRBJ2-2	TGCGCCAGCAGCCGAAATATAGCGGGTTCGAACACCGGGGAGCTGTTTTTT	CASSRNIAGSNTGELFF
NA	NA	TRBV12-5	TRBJ1-3	TGTGCTAGTGCCTGGGGCCTTTTCTCTGGAAACACCATATATTTT	CASAWGLFSGNTIYF
once	TRBD2	TRBV7-2	TRBJ2-1	TGTGCCAGCAGCTTGGGACTAGTTAATGAGCAGTTCTTC	CASSLGLVNEQFF
NA	NA	TRBV5-1	TRBJ2-7	TGCGCCAGCAGCTTGTATCGAGGACACATGACGGAAGCATACGAGCAGTACTTC	CASSLYRGHMTEAYEQYF
few	NA	TRBV29-1	TRBJ1-1	TGCAGCGTTGAGGGTGCGGGGTACAGCATGAACACTGAAGCTTTCTTT	CSVEGAGYSMNTEAFF
NA	TRBD2	TRBV7-9	TRBJ2-7	TGTGCCAGCACCTCTAGCGGGCCCGAGCAGTACTTC	CASTSSGPEQYF
NA	TRBD1	TRBV9	TRBJ2-2	TGTGCCAGCAGCACGGGACAGACATCCACCGGGGAGCTGTTTTTT	CASSTGQTSTGELFF
NA	NA	TRBV11-1	TRBJ1-2	TGTGCCAGCAGCCCATTAGGACAGAACTATGGCTACACCTTC	CASSPLGQNYGYTF
NA	NA	TRBV14	TRBJ2-3	TGTGCCAGCAGCCAAGATTTCAGATCTAGCACAGATACGCAGTATTTT	CASSQDFRSSTDTQYF
NA	TRBD1	TRBV6-1	TRBJ2-1	TGTGCCAGCACGAGCTCCGGGACAGGGTCGCAGTTCTTC	CASTSSGTGSQFF
NA	NA	TRBV14	TRBJ1-2	TGTGCCAGCAGCCAATTCGCGCTCCCATATGGCTACACCTTC	CASSQFALPYGYTF
NA	NA	TRBV18	TRBJ2-5	TGTGCCAGCTCACGGGACTACCAAGAGACCCAGTACTTC	CASSRDYQETQYF